Following are 26 T cell receptor beta chains from one sample sequenced in a study. The sorted Tregs were CD4+CD25+CD127-/low cells. TCRdb redid the calling of the 5' RACE reads with MiXCR, one entry per CDR3 protein. The sample consists of 7,100 or so distinct CDR3 sequences, around 72% of them appearing once. Sequencing was carried out using tumor-infiltrating Tregs sorted from the breast tumor. These receptors were obtained from a female donor with breast cancer.

The V call is TRBV20-1, the J call TRBJ1-6, with D possibly matching TRBD1 (6 bases). CDR1 DFQATT and CDR2 SNEGSKA come from the germline V gene (reference sequence). The CDR3 has 14 amino acids. Deletions cut 1 base from V and 6 bases from J, with 10 bases between. As DNA, the CDR3 is TGCAGTGCTAGAGGACAGGTTATTAATTCACCCCTCCACTTT. It specifies CSARGQVINSPLHF.

The chain uses TRBV12-3 or TRBV12-4 and TRBJ1-5; no clear D gene. The V gene lost 0 bases and the J gene lost 0 bases, with 6 bases spanning the gap. This CDR3 is 15 amino acids long. The CDR3 DNA reads as TGTGCCAGCAGTTTAGCGGGCTATAGCAATCAGCCCCAGCATTTT. Residues: CASSLAGYSNQPQHF.

The chain carries TRBV19 and TRBJ1-5, with 9 bases that match TRBD1. J gave up 2 bases and V 3 bases, and 14 bases lay outside the gene matches. Germline CDR1 and CDR2: LNHDA and SQIVND (reference sequence). The CDR3 runs to 19 residues. Written as DNA, the CDR3 is TGTGCCAGTAGTATTGCCCCCAGGACAGGGGTCAGGGGCAATCAGCCCCAGCATTTT. Its translation is CASSIAPRTGVRGNQPQHF.

The chain is built from TRBV29-1 and TRBJ1-2; D gene unclear. CDR3 length: 14 amino acids. Trimming removed 0 bases from V and 4 bases from J, with 12 bases in between. Per germline, CDR1 SQVTM and CDR2 ANQGSEA. CDR3 nucleotides: TGCAGCGTTGAAGAAACTGGTATGGGCTATGGCTACACCTTC. It specifies CSVEETGMGYGYTF. The full variable domain, with the rest looked up from reference TRBV29-1 and TRBJ1-2, is SAVISQKPSRDICQRGTSLTIQCQVDSQVTMMFWYRQQPGQSLTLIATANQGSEATYESGFVIDKFPISRPNLTFSTLTVSNMSPEDSSIYLCSVEETGMGYGYTFGSGTRLTVV.

The chain is built from TRBV9 and TRBJ1-2; 9 bases match TRBD1. Germline assignment: CDR1 SGDLS and CDR2 YYNGEE. The length of the CDR3 is 15 residues. With V trimmed by 4 bases and J by 2 bases, 6 bases remained unmatched. CDR3 protein: CASSRGTGSNYGYTF. CDR3 sequence (DNA): TGTGCCAGCAGCAGGGGGACAGGGTCCAACTATGGCTACACCTTC.

In DNA form, the CDR3 reads TGCGCCAGCGGCCACGGCGCCTACCCCAACGAGCAGTACTTC. It specifies CASGHGAYPNEQYF. This chain links TRBV5-1 with TRBJ2-7; D remains ambiguous. Looked up from germline, CDR1 is SGHRS and CDR2 is YFSETQ. CDR3 length: 14 residues. Trimming took 7 bases from V and 5 from J, leaving 19 bases between them.

J is TRBJ2-3 and V is TRBV20-1; D call uncertain. V was pared by 4 bases and J by 6 bases, with 11 bases between. The CDR3 sequence is 12 residues long. Germline values: CDR1 DFQATT, CDR2 SNEGSKA (reference sequence). The CDR3 reads CSATDPVDTQYF. The DNA for the CDR3 is TGCAGTGCTACAGACCCGGTTGATACGCAGTATTTT.

This sequence joins TRBV12-3 or TRBV12-4 and TRBJ2-1; D ambiguous. This CDR3 region has 13 residues. V lost 6 bases and J 9 bases, leaving 15 bases between the germline ends. CDR3 protein: CASSLEAWGEQFF. In nucleotides, the CDR3 is TGTGCCAGCAGCCTTGAGGCCTGGGGTGAGCAGTTCTTC.

The chain employs TRBV11-2 and TRBJ2-1; D might be TRBD1 or TRBD2, each matching 5 bases. Germline V lookup: CDR1 SGHAT, CDR2 FQNNGV. Trimming pared 6 bases from V and 6 bases from J, leaving 9 bases between. The CDR3 extends over 12 amino acids. The CDR3 protein is CASSFGTNEQFF. CDR3 coding DNA: TGTGCCAGCAGTTTCGGGACCAATGAGCAGTTCTTC. The variable domain in full, with the rest retrieved from reference TRBV11-2 and TRBJ2-1, is EAGVAQSPRYKIIEKRQSVAFWCNPISGHATLYWYQQILGQGPKLLIQFQNNGVVDDSQLPKDRFSAERLKGVDSTLKIQPAKLEDSAVYLCASSFGTNEQFFGPGTRLTVL.

This rearrangement joins TRBV20-1 to TRBJ1-2, with 9 bases matching TRBD1. Germline assignment: CDR1 DFQATT and CDR2 SNEGSKA (reference sequence). The CDR3 totals 14 residues. V lost 3 bases, J lost 7 bases, and 9 bases stayed unmatched. The CDR3 spells CSARRVQDRGGYTF. The CDR3 DNA follows: TGCAGTGCTAGGAGGGTGCAGGACAGGGGTGGCTACACCTTC.

A word on this clonotype: Compared with germline, one end of the junction differs, possibly owing to a read error. The chain uses TRBV7-7 and TRBJ2-2; D uncertain. The CDR3 consists of 15 residues. The germline V gene has CDR1 SSHAT and CDR2 FNYEAQ (reference sequence). The CDR3 protein is CASSPTSATTGELFF. In DNA, the CDR3 is TGTGCTAGCAGCCCCACCAGCGCTACCACCGGGGAGCTGTTTTTT. Full variable domain (remainder filled in from reference TRBV7-7 and TRBJ2-2): GAGVSQSPRYKVTKRGQDVTLRCDPISSHATLYWYQQALGQGPEFLTYFNYEAQPDKSGLPSDRFSAERPEGSISTLTIQRTEQRDSAMYRCASSPTSATTGELFFGEGSRLTVL.

The rearrangement joins TRBV20-1 to TRBJ2-3, with D possibly TRBD2 on 7 matching bases. V was clipped by 0 bases and J by 9 bases, with 22 bases between them. The CDR3 is 16 residues long. The germline CDR1 and CDR2 sequences are DFQATT and SNEGSKA (reference sequence). CDR3: CSARDRGEGVSPTQYF. The DNA of the CDR3 is TGCAGTGCTAGAGATAGGGGGGAGGGCGTTTCACCCACGCAGTATTTT.

This clonotype was observed a handful of times. Mismatch with germline at one junction end may stem from a read error. The chain combines TRBV10-3 with TRBJ1-4; D is undetermined. Germline CDR1 and CDR2: ENHRY and SYGVKD. This CDR3 has 13 residues. The CDR3 protein is CTISESFVEKLFF. The CDR3 nucleotides are TGTACCATCAGTGAGTCTTTCGTTGAAAAACTGTTTTTT.

Comments on this clonotype: One end of the junction is discordant with germline, which a read error may explain. The CDR3 loop reads CSAEKRGGSTDMQYF. In nucleotides, the CDR3 is TGCAGTGCAGAAAAGCGGGGGGGAAGCACAGATATGCAGTATTTT. V usage is TRBV20-1 and J usage is TRBJ2-3, with TRBD2 identical over 10 bases. Germline V CDR1 and CDR2: DFQATT, SNEGSKA (reference sequence). The CDR3 extends over 15 amino acids.

The chain uses TRBV4-1 and TRBJ2-1, with D uncertain. The germline V gene has CDR1 MGHRA and CDR2 YSYEKL. Trimming shortened V by 1 base and J by 2 bases, and 9 bases separated the two germline ends. The CDR3 loop spans 15 amino acids. The CDR3 protein is CASSQGQRTYNEQFF. CDR3 nucleotide sequence: TGCGCCAGCAGCCAAGGGCAGCGAACCTACAATGAGCAGTTCTTC.

This clonotype is labeled large. At one boundary the junction diverges from the germline segment, which might be a read error. This chain connects TRBV7-2 to TRBJ2-5; 8 nucleotides line up with TRBD2. CDR1 and CDR2 (germline): SGHTA, FQGNSA. This CDR3 spans 10 amino acids. The CDR3 coding sequence is TGTGCCAGCAGCTTAGGGGGACTAGATTTC. This encodes CASSLGGLDF.

The gene calls are TRBV5-1 and TRBJ2-7; perhaps TRBD2 as D (5 bases). Germline V gene data show CDR1 as SGHRS and CDR2 as YFSETQ. The germline V and J ends were trimmed by 4 bases and 3 bases, with 17 bases remaining between them. The CDR3 is 15 amino acids. CDR3 DNA: TGCGCCAGCAGCGCCGGACTTAGTCACGACTACGAGCAGTACTTC. Its translation is CASSAGLSHDYEQYF.

This clonotype showed up just a few times. The rearrangement links TRBV20-1 to TRBJ2-4, with 9 positions matching TRBD2. This CDR3 is built from 13 residues. Germline CDR1 DFQATT, CDR2 SNEGSKA (reference sequence). After removal of 1 base from V and 10 bases from J, the junction contained 5 bases not matched to a gene. CDR3 in DNA: TGCAGTGCTAGAGGACTAGCGGACTTTATTCAGTACTTC. Its translation: CSARGLADFIQYF.

Within the sample, this clonotype is large. The chain carries TRBV5-1 and TRBJ1-2; D is ambiguous. Germline lookup yields CDR1 SGHRS and CDR2 YFSETQ. The CDR3 loop spans 13 amino acids. Trimming took 4 bases from V and 8 from J, leaving 15 bases between them. CDR3 nucleotides: TGCGCCAGCAGCCTAGACGCCCAGTTAGGCTACACCTTC. This translates into CASSLDAQLGYTF.

The chain has TRBV5-1 and TRBJ1-2; D is ambiguous. Germline values: CDR1 SGHRS, CDR2 YFSETQ. The CDR3 consists of 14 residues. Trimming stripped 0 bases from V and 4 bases from J, with 10 bases between. The CDR3 DNA is TGCGCCAGCAGCTTGGGCTGGGGAAGCTATGGCTACACCTTC. Its protein product is CASSLGWGSYGYTF.

The chain employs TRBV2 and TRBJ1-2; 7 nucleotides match TRBD1. With 6 bases clipped from V and 4 bases from J, the junction kept 8 bases outside the gene matches. The CDR3 is 14 residues long. Germline CDR1 SNHLY, CDR2 FYNNEI. The CDR3 nucleotides are TGTGCCAGCAGATGGGACAGCGGGGGCTATGGCTACACCTTC. Its translation: CASRWDSGGYGYTF.

The count of this clonotype is one. The chain links TRBV2 to TRBJ1-2; 9 bases agree with TRBD1. V shed 5 bases, J shed 8 bases, and the junction held 3 bases outside the gene matches. Germline-derived CDR1 and CDR2 are SNHLY and FYNNEI. CDR3 length equals 12 residues. The CDR3 DNA is TGTGCCAGCAGTCGGACAGGGGAAGGCTACACCTTC. It specifies CASSRTGEGYTF.

This clonotype was detected only once. The chain couples TRBV10-2 to TRBJ2-7; 7 bases line up with TRBD2. Germline V lookup: CDR1 WSHSY, CDR2 SAAADI. The CDR3 contains 15 residues. V was clipped by 7 bases and J by 0 bases; unmatched bases: 9. The DNA of the CDR3 is TGCGCCAGCACCGGGAGGCCTCTCAGCTCCTACGAGCAGTACTTC. Translating it yields CASTGRPLSSYEQYF.

The CDR3, as DNA: TGTGCCAGCAGCTTAGATTTTGGGGTGGAGAGCTCCTACGAGCAGTACTTC. Translated, it gives CASSLDFGVESSYEQYF. This chain joins TRBV7-6 and TRBJ2-7; D is unresolved. CDR1 SGHVS and CDR2 FNYEAQ come from the germline V gene. CDR3 length equals 17 residues. Trimming took 1 base from V and 0 from J, leaving 16 bases between them. Full variable domain (outside the CDR3, taken from reference TRBV7-6 and TRBJ2-7): GAGVSQSPRYKVTKRGQDVALRCDPISGHVSLYWYRQALGQGPEFLTYFNYEAQQDKSGLPNDRFSAERPEGSISTLTIQRTEQRDSAMYRCASSLDFGVESSYEQYFGPGTRLTVT.

This chain joins TRBV20-1 and TRBJ2-4; 7 positions agree with TRBD2. The V segment lost 5 bases and the J segment 13 bases; nucleotides outside the gene matches: 23. There are 16 residues in the CDR3. Per the germline V gene, CDR1 is DFQATT and CDR2 is SNEGSKA (reference sequence). CDR3 loop: CSAGGGINAEYMGQYF. CDR3 nucleotide sequence: TGCAGTGCTGGCGGGGGTATCAACGCAGAGTACATGGGGCAGTACTTC.

This clonotype was recorded a few times. The rearrangement joins TRBV7-2 to TRBJ2-2; the D gene is possibly TRBD1 (6 bases). CDR1 and CDR2 from the germline V gene are SGHTA and FQGNSA. Trimming shortened V by 5 bases and J by 7 bases, and 17 bases separated the two germline ends. This CDR3 is 15 amino acids long. The CDR3 is CASSQRTDLNGELFF. CDR3 DNA sequence: TGTGCCAGCAGCCAGCGGACAGACCTCAACGGGGAGCTGTTTTTT.